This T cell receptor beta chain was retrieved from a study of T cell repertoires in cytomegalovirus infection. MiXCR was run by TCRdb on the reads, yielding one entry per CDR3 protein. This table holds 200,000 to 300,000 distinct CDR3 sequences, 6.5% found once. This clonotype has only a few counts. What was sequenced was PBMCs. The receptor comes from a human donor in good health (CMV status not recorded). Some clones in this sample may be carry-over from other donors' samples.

The CDR3 region has the DNA TGCAGCGTTGAGGTAGGGAGGGATCAGCCCCAGCATTTT. This sequence encodes CSVEVGRDQPQHF. The rearrangement links TRBV29-1 to TRBJ1-5; D is undetermined. The CDR3 runs to 13 residues. V gave up 3 bases and J gave up 5 bases, with 11 bases separating them. Per germline, CDR1 SQVTM and CDR2 ANQGSEA.